This TCR beta chain was observed in a study of T cell responses to AZD1222 COVID-19 vaccine. Study-wide background: Second-dose schedules of about 4 or about 12 weeks were combined. Study-level points and caveats: Donors were chiefly white British, with a greater number of females, and clonal diversity was perhaps underestimated. Repertoire collection took place solely once the T cell response had peaked. Reportedly, nearly half the spike-specific TCRs target unmutated variant regions.

A word on this clone: What it binds is unknown.

The germline V gene encodes CDR1 SNHLY and CDR2 FYNNEI. This CDR3 comprises 14 residues. Trimming shortened V by 9 bases and J by 0 bases, and 12 bases separated the two germline ends. This table comes from immunoSEQ multiplex PCR, and its TCRdb copy is limited to in-frame clones, with some not included. The sample lists 120,000 to 150,000 clones; over 75% were seen once. The chain couples TRBV2 to TRBJ2-4, with D hard to call. The source of this sequence is an adult in good health. The sequenced sample was peripheral blood, obtained on day 0 of AZD1222 vaccination. The CDR3 bases are TGTGCCAGTACCACAAGTCTAGCCAAAAACATTCAGTACTTC. Translation gives CASTTSLAKNIQYF.